These 18 T cell receptor beta chains were sequenced from one sample in a study of blood T cell repertoires in COVID-19. Produced via immunoSEQ multiplex PCR; TCRdb's table is partial and in-frame only. This table holds about 94,000 clones, approximately 80% found once. The specimen sequenced was peripheral blood. The receptors originated from a woman of 80 years or more with acute or convalescent COVID-19.

The chain joins TRBV11-2 to TRBJ2-2, with a weak D call TRBD2 (6 bases). The germline gives CDR1 SGHAT, CDR2 FQNNGV. V was clipped by 5 bases and J by 0 bases, with 10 bases between them. The CDR3 loop spans 15 amino acids. The CDR3 DNA reads TGTGCCAGCAGCCTGCTAGCGTCGAACACCGGGGAGCTGTTTTTT. Its translation: CASSLLASNTGELFF.

The V and J genes are TRBV6-4 and TRBJ1-1; D gene uncertain. V dropped 6 bases and J dropped 6 bases, with 20 bases sitting between them. The V gene's germline CDR1 is MRHNA and CDR2 SNTAGT. CDR3 size: 15 residues. CDR3 loop: CASSQRGGQNAEAFF. CDR3 in DNA: TGTGCCAGCAGCCAACGGGGTGGGCAAAACGCTGAAGCTTTCTTT.

This chain joins TRBV19 and TRBJ2-7; 9 positions agree with TRBD1. The V and J ends lost 5 bases and 5 bases, in that order; junction bases with no gene match: 16. The germline V gene encodes CDR1 LNHDA and CDR2 SQIVND (reference sequence). The CDR3 totals 17 residues. This CDR3 is CASSLTGGGVLSDEQYF. The CDR3 DNA reads TGTGCCAGTAGTTTAACAGGGGGCGGAGTTCTATCGGACGAGCAGTACTTC.

There are a few counts of this clone. This rearrangement joins TRBV6-6 to TRBJ2-7, with TRBD2 matching 10 bases. V gave up 4 bases and J gave up 2 bases; unmatched junction bases: 5. CDR3 length: 15 residues. The V gene's germline CDR1 is MNHNY and CDR2 SVGAGI (reference sequence). The CDR3 DNA is TGTGCCAGCAGTTCCGGGACTAGCGTTGCCTACGAGCAGTACTTC. This gives the protein CASSSGTSVAYEQYF.

The V gene is TRBV9, the J gene TRBJ2-1; 10 nucleotides agree with TRBD2. The V segment lost 0 bases and the J segment 0 bases; nucleotides outside the gene matches: 12. The CDR3 has 20 amino acids. Germline CDR1 SGDLS, CDR2 YYNGEE. In nucleotides, the CDR3 is TGTGCCAGCAGCGTAGCTTTTGGGCTAGCGGGGGTTCCCTCCTACAATGAGCAGTTCTTC. This gives the protein CASSVAFGLAGVPSYNEQFF.

In this sample, this clone turned up a few times. DNA of the CDR3: TGCGCCAGCAGCTTGGGCCGTACAGGGGATGCTAGCACAGATACGCAGTATTTT. Amino acids: CASSLGRTGDASTDTQYF. The chain has TRBV5-1 and TRBJ2-3, with 7 bases identical to TRBD1. This CDR3 is 18 amino acids long. V gave up 0 bases and J gave up 0 bases; unmatched junction bases: 10. CDR1 is SGHRS, CDR2 YFSETQ, per germline.

This rearrangement joins TRBV9 to TRBJ1-4; TRBD1 aligns across 7 bases. Germline CDR1 is SGDLS and CDR2 is YYNGEE. The CDR3 loop spans 14 amino acids. V gave up 3 bases and J gave up 7 bases; unmatched junction bases: 6. The CDR3 loop reads CASSEPGQREKLFF. CDR3 in DNA: TGTGCCAGCAGCGAGCCGGGACAGCGTGAAAAACTGTTTTTT.

This chain connects TRBV5-4 to TRBJ1-1, with a tentative D call TRBD1 (6 bases). V was pared by 1 base and J by 4 bases, with 11 bases between. CDR3 length: 14 amino acids. The germline V gene encodes CDR1 SGHNT and CDR2 YYREEE (reference sequence). DNA for the CDR3: TGTGCCAGCAGCTTGATTGGGGGCGGCACTGAAGCTTTCTTT. Translation: CASSLIGGGTEAFF.

The chain is built from TRBV30 and TRBJ1-2; a possible D gene is TRBD1 (6 bases). The CDR3 spans 12 residues. Trimming left V 1 base short and J 7 bases short, with 10 bases between. Per germline, CDR1 GTSNPN and CDR2 SVGIG (reference sequence). CDR3 amino acids: CAWSDREGGYTF. The CDR3 DNA is TGTGCCTGGAGTGACAGGGAAGGTGGCTACACCTTC.

The rearrangement links TRBV2 to TRBJ2-1; perhaps TRBD1 as D (5 bases). CDR1 and CDR2 from the germline V gene are SNHLY and FYNNEI. Trimming removed 8 bases at V and 6 bases at J, with 11 bases between. There are 12 residues in the CDR3. The CDR3 sequence is CASRYGANEQFF. The DNA of the CDR3 is TGTGCCAGCCGCTATGGGGCCAATGAGCAGTTCTTC. The entire variable domain, with the rest obtained from reference TRBV2 and TRBJ2-1, is as follows: EPEVTQTPSHQVTQMGQEVILRCVPISNHLYFYWYRQILGQKVEFLVSFYNNEISEKSEIFDDQFSVERPDGSNFTLKIRSTKLEDSAMYFCASRYGANEQFFGPGTRLTVL.

In its sample, this clone was seen once. The chain has TRBV2 and TRBJ2-5; D is ambiguous. Trimming pared 6 bases from V and 4 bases from J, leaving 15 bases between. CDR1 is SNHLY and CDR2 is FYNNEI in the germline V gene. The CDR3 sequence is 14 residues long. The CDR3 DNA sequence: TGTGCCAGCAGGGTTGATAGTGGAGCAGAGACCCAGTACTTC. Translated: CASRVDSGAETQYF. The variable domain in full, with the rest retrieved from reference TRBV2 and TRBJ2-5, is EPEVTQTPSHQVTQMGQEVILRCVPISNHLYFYWYRQILGQKVEFLVSFYNNEISEKSEIFDDQFSVERPDGSNFTLKIRSTKLEDSAMYFCASRVDSGAETQYFGPGTRLLVL.

V gene TRBV25-1 combines with J gene TRBJ2-7, with a tentative D call TRBD1 (6 bases). The CDR3 covers 15 residues. Trimming left V 4 bases short and J 6 bases short, with 19 bases between. Germline V gene sequence: CDR1 MGHDK, CDR2 SYGVNS. CDR3 in amino acids: CASSGTGTIPSEQYF. Written as DNA, the CDR3 is TGTGCCAGCAGTGGTACCGGGACAATTCCGTCCGAGCAGTACTTC.

The V call is TRBV7-6, the J call TRBJ2-3, with 9 nucleotides matching TRBD2. The length of the CDR3 is 15 residues. Germline V gives CDR1 SGHVS, CDR2 FNYEAQ. V was pared by 0 bases and J by 6 bases, with 4 bases of the junction left unmatched. The CDR3 reads CASSLAGTSRDTQYF. Written as DNA, the CDR3 is TGTGCCAGCAGCTTAGCCGGGACTAGCAGGGATACGCAGTATTTT.

The chain couples TRBV5-1 to TRBJ2-7; D unresolved. This CDR3 is built from 12 residues. Trimming removed 4 bases at V and 4 bases at J, with 9 bases between. Germline CDR1 and CDR2: SGHRS and YFSETQ. The CDR3 sequence: CASSLESYEQYF. Written as DNA, the CDR3 is TGCGCCAGCAGCCTGGAGAGTTACGAGCAGTACTTC.

DNA of the CDR3: TGTGCCAGCAGCAGGGGAGGGCCGTTAGCTAACTATGGCTACACCTTC. This sequence encodes CASSRGGPLANYGYTF. J is TRBJ1-2 and V is TRBV27; a weak D match, TRBD1 (6 bases). The CDR3 totals 16 residues. V was clipped by 6 bases and J by 0 bases, with 17 bases between them. CDR1 and CDR2 from the germline V gene are MNHEY and SMNVEV (reference sequence).

This chain links TRBV2 with TRBJ1-6; 9 bases line up with TRBD1. The germline CDR1 and CDR2 sequences are SNHLY and FYNNEI. This CDR3 contains 15 residues. V shed 6 bases and J 6 bases; nucleotides not matched to a gene: 6. The CDR3 DNA follows: TGTGCCAGCAGGGCACAGGGGGCAGCTAATTCACCCCTCCACTTT. It encodes CASRAQGAANSPLHF.

The chain links TRBV6-5 to TRBJ1-5; D unclear. CDR3 length: 13 residues. Per germline, CDR1 MNHEY and CDR2 SVGAGI. V was pared by 2 bases and J by 7 bases, with 9 bases between. The DNA for the CDR3 is TGTGCCAGCAGTTACGACCGGGGACAGCCCCAGCATTTT. Its protein is CASSYDRGQPQHF.

The chain couples TRBV7-9 to TRBJ2-7, with a possible D match to TRBD2 (5 bases). The V and J ends lost 3 bases and 2 bases respectively, with 17 bases between them. This CDR3 is 16 amino acids long. Germline V gives CDR1 SEHNR, CDR2 FQNEAQ (reference sequence). CDR3 nucleotide sequence: TGTGCCAGCAGCTTTAGCAGCGGCCTACAACCCTACGAGCAGTACTTC. Protein product: CASSFSSGLQPYEQYF.